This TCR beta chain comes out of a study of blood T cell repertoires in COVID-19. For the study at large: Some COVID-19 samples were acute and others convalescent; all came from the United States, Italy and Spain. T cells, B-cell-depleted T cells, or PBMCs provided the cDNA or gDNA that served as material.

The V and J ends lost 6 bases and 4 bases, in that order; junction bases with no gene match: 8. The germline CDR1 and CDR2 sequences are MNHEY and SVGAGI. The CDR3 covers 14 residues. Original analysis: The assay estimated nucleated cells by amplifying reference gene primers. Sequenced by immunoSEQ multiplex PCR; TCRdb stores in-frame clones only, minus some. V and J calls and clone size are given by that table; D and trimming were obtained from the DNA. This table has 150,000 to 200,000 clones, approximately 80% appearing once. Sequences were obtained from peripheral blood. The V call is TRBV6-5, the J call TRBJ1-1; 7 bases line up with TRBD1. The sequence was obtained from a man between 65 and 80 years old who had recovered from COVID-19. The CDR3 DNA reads TGTGCCAGCAGAACGGACAGGCGGGCCACTGAAGCTTTCTTT. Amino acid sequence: CASRTDRRATEAFF.